These 27 T cell receptor beta chains were sequenced from one sample in a study of metastatic and nonmetastatic thyroid tumors. Thyroid surgery took place with no prior treatment in any patient. TCRdb reprocessed the PCR reads via MiXCR. This table holds 8,000 to 10,000 clones, about 20% found once. Material for sequencing was adjacent normal tissue. The receptors stem from a female donor with papillary thyroid cancer or a benign thyroid nodule (not recorded which). Some clones in this sample may be carry-over from other donors' samples.

To note about this clone: A read error may produce the germline difference seen at one junction end. The chain recombines TRBV7-2 with TRBJ1-5; TRBD1 is a possible D gene (5 bases). The germline gives CDR1 SGHTA, CDR2 FQGNSA. The CDR3 has 10 amino acids. The DNA of the CDR3 is TGTGCCAGCAGCTTAGATGGGGCAGGGTGG. This translates into CASSLDGAGW.

This clone was counted at least ten times. This chain connects TRBV5-4 to TRBJ1-6, with 7 bases that match TRBD1. The CDR3 contains 14 residues. Per the germline V gene, CDR1 is SGHNT and CDR2 is YYREEE (reference sequence). V lost 5 bases, J lost 9 bases, and 8 bases stayed unmatched. In DNA, the CDR3 is TGTGCCAGCAGACCCGACAGGGTTAGTTCACCCCTCCACTTT. Its translation is CASRPDRVSSPLHF.

Within the sample, this clone is medium-sized. The chain uses TRBV19 and TRBJ2-7; D uncertain. V was cut by 5 bases and J by 2 bases, with 10 bases left in between. Germline values: CDR1 LNHDA, CDR2 SQIVND (reference sequence). The CDR3 consists of 13 residues. Written as DNA, the CDR3 is TGTGCCAGTAGTGTGGACCCAGCCTACGAGCAGTACTTC. This sequence encodes CASSVDPAYEQYF.

This clone was detected ten times or more. The chain joins TRBV4-3 to TRBJ1-2, with D unresolved. Germline values: CDR1 LGHNA, CDR2 YSLEER. CDR3 length: 15 residues. V was clipped by 1 base and J by 0 bases, with 9 bases between them. The CDR3 DNA is TGCGCCAGCAGCCAAGGGTCAAAAACTAACTATGGCTACACCTTC. This encodes CASSQGSKTNYGYTF.

This clone has at least ten counts. The chain uses TRBV24-1 and TRBJ1-4; weak D call: TRBD1 (6 bases). Per germline, CDR1 KGHDR and CDR2 SFDVKD. The CDR3 has 13 residues. Between the trimmed V and J ends, which lost 5 bases and 7 bases, there was a span of 10 bases. CDR3 DNA sequence: TGTGCCACCAGTGCCGGACAGTCTGAAAAACTGTTTTTT. Its protein product is CATSAGQSEKLFF.

Judged by abundance, this clone is medium-sized. This chain connects TRBV27 to TRBJ2-7, with D unclear. Trimming stripped 2 bases from V and 3 bases from J, with 11 bases between. Germline loops: CDR1 MNHEY, CDR2 SMNVEV (reference sequence). CDR3 size: 14 residues. Here the CDR3 DNA reads TGTGCCAGCAGTTTAGTGTCCGAGCACTACGAGCAGTACTTC. It is translated as CASSLVSEHYEQYF.

Relative to its sample, this clone is large. At the DNA level, this CDR3 is encoded by other sequences in the same sample as well. V usage is TRBV6-1 and J usage is TRBJ1-4; D unclear. CDR3 length: 13 residues. The germline gives CDR1 MNHNS, CDR2 SASEGT. Trimming stripped 3 bases from V and 8 bases from J, with 10 bases between. The CDR3 DNA reads as TGTGCCAGCAGTGAGTCGGAAGGAGAAAAACTGTTTTTT. Translating it yields CASSESEGEKLFF.

This chain uses TRBV12-3 or TRBV12-4 with TRBJ2-7; the match to TRBD1 covers 10 bases. The trim removed 3 bases at V and 4 bases at J, leaving 3 bases unmatched. The CDR3 totals 14 residues. DNA for the CDR3: TGTGCCAGCAGTTTTGGGACAGGGGATTACGAGCAGTACTTC. Translating gives CASSFGTGDYEQYF.

This clone was counted ten times or more. The V gene is TRBV9, the J gene TRBJ1-1, with D maybe TRBD1 (5 bases). Trimming removed 0 bases at V and 14 bases at J, with 20 bases between. The CDR3 sequence is 14 residues long. CDR1 is SGDLS, CDR2 YYNGEE, per germline. The DNA for the CDR3 is TGTGCCAGCAGCGTAGGAGGGACGGGACCAATCGGATTCTTT. It yields the protein CASSVGGTGPIGFF.

The chain joins TRBV6-1 to TRBJ1-1, with TRBD1 matching 7 bases. The CDR3 is 15 residues long. The ends lost 6 bases at V and 1 base at J; junction bases unmatched: 8. CDR1 is MNHNS and CDR2 is SASEGT in the germline V gene. CDR3 loop: CASRKGADTNTEAFF. The CDR3 DNA sequence: TGTGCCAGCAGGAAGGGGGCAGATACGAACACTGAAGCTTTCTTT.

In this sample, this clone is medium-sized (0.01 to 0.1%). This chain connects TRBV7-8 to TRBJ1-6; TRBD1 might be the D (6 bases). The ends were cut back, 2 bases at V and 0 bases at J, with 11 bases in the middle. This CDR3 has 17 residues. CDR1 is SGHVS and CDR2 is FQNEAQ in the germline V gene. In nucleotides, the CDR3 is TGTGCCAGCAGCTTAATGGGCAGGGGCTCCTATAATTCACCCCTCCACTTT. It specifies CASSLMGRGSYNSPLHF.

This clone occurred many times. The rearrangement uses TRBV2 and TRBJ2-5, with D maybe TRBD2 (5 bases). The CDR3 has 13 amino acids. The V gene lost 6 bases and the J gene lost 5 bases, with 13 bases spanning the gap. Looked up from germline, CDR1 is SNHLY and CDR2 is FYNNEI. For the CDR3, the DNA is TGTGCCAGCAGCCAACTAGTTCTGGAGACCCAGTACTTC. Its translation is CASSQLVLETQYF.

V usage is TRBV12-3 or TRBV12-4 and J usage is TRBJ2-1; 12 bases map to TRBD2. The CDR3 has 15 amino acids. J was trimmed by 10 bases and V by 6 bases; bases with no gene match: 10. CDR3 DNA sequence: TGTGCCAGCAGCCCAATATCTAGCGGGAGGGAAGAGCAGTTCTTC. This sequence encodes CASSPISSGREEQFF.

About this clone: A much larger clone differs by one base, so this may be a read error. The genes are TRBV3-1 and TRBJ2-5; D remains unclear. The germline V gene has CDR1 LGHDT and CDR2 YNNKEL (reference sequence). The CDR3 runs to 15 residues. V lost 0 bases to trimming and J lost 5 bases, with 13 bases between them. As DNA, the CDR3 is TGTGCCAGCAGCCAAGATTATTTCGCGTTGGAGACCCAGTACTTC. This translates into CASSQDYFALETQYF.

Comments on this clone: At one end, the junction sequence differs from germline, possibly due to a read error. The chain combines TRBV5-4 with TRBJ2-1; maybe TRBD2 (5 bases). Per germline, CDR1 SGHNT and CDR2 YYREEE (reference sequence). This CDR3 has 18 residues. The CDR3 DNA sequence: TGTGCCAGCAGCTTGTCTCATCTCGGAGGTGGCTCCTACAATGATCAGTTCTTC. It translates to CASSLSHLGGGSYNDQFF.

This clone occurred a few times. This rearrangement joins TRBV28 to TRBJ1-2; the D gene is possibly TRBD1 (5 bases). Per germline, CDR1 MDHEN and CDR2 SYDVKM. CDR3 size: 12 residues. The V and J ends lost 6 bases and 7 bases respectively, with 12 bases between them. The CDR3: CASSPQGSGYTF. The CDR3 DNA reads as TGTGCCAGCAGCCCCCAGGGCAGTGGCTACACCTTC.

Ten or more counts support this clone. The rearrangement uses TRBV9 and TRBJ2-2; D possibly corresponds to TRBD1 (6 bases). V was trimmed by 5 bases and J by 4 bases, leaving 18 bases between them. Germline lookup yields CDR1 SGDLS and CDR2 YYNGEE. The CDR3 extends over 16 amino acids. This CDR3 is CASSPTGSLATGELFF. CDR3 bases: TGTGCCAGCAGTCCCACAGGGTCCTTGGCCACCGGGGAGCTGTTTTTT.

On this clone: At one end the junction does not follow the germline gene, possibly because of a read error. The chain carries TRBV4-2 and TRBJ2-5; TRBD2 aligns across 7 bases. The CDR3 runs 16 residues. CDR1 and CDR2 from the germline V gene are LGHNA and YNFKEQ. For the CDR3, the DNA is TGTGCCAGTAGCCAAGAGGCCGGGGGGTTCCGTGAGACCCGGTACTTC. This sequence encodes CASSQEAGGFRETRYF.

The rearrangement uses TRBV6-1 and TRBJ2-1; 8 nucleotides align to TRBD2. The CDR3 extends over 12 amino acids. V lost 8 bases and J lost 13; bases outside the gene matches: 10. Germline loops: CDR1 MNHNS, CDR2 SASEGT. Written as DNA, the CDR3 is TGTGCCAGCGATCCTCCTAGCGGGTCCCAGTTCTTC. It codes for CASDPPSGSQFF.

This clone was recorded at least ten times. The J gene is TRBJ1-1, the V gene TRBV4-1; D unclear. The germline CDR1 and CDR2 sequences are MGHRA and YSYEKL. The CDR3 is 14 residues long. The V end lost 1 base, the J end lost 0 bases, and 6 bases lay between the germline ends. The CDR3 coding sequence is TGCGCCAGCAGCCAAGCAGTCATGAACACTGAAGCTTTCTTT. Protein product: CASSQAVMNTEAFF.

This clone was picked up many times. This chain uses TRBV7-9 with TRBJ1-2; D might be TRBD1 (5 bases). V lost 5 bases and J lost 5, with 12 bases in between. CDR3 size: 13 residues. The V gene's germline CDR1 is SEHNR and CDR2 FQNEAQ (reference sequence). In DNA form, the CDR3 reads TGTGCCAGCAGCCCAGATTGGGGGTATGGCTACACCTTC. This gives the protein CASSPDWGYGYTF.

This chain links TRBV7-2 with TRBJ2-5; a weak D match, TRBD2 (7 bases). This CDR3 is built from 15 residues. CDR1 and CDR2 from the germline V gene are SGHTA and FQGNSA. The V and J ends lost 4 bases and 5 bases respectively, with 17 bases between them. The CDR3 nucleotides are TGTGCCAGCAGCTCTATGACAGGCGGGGGCGAGACCCAGTACTTC. It translates to CASSSMTGGGETQYF.

In regard to this clone: Compared with germline, one end of the junction differs, possibly owing to a read error. The chain carries TRBV7-9 and TRBJ1-1; D ambiguous. The germline V gene encodes CDR1 SEHNR and CDR2 FQNEAQ (reference sequence). The CDR3 consists of 13 residues. The chain's CDR3 is CTSSLSANTEAFF. The CDR3 nucleotides are TGTACCAGCAGCTTATCAGCGAACACTGAAGCTTTCTTT.

V and J are TRBV6-1 and TRBJ1-6; maybe TRBD1 (5 bases). Deletions cut 6 bases from V and 7 bases from J, with 10 bases between. Germline CDR1 is MNHNS and CDR2 is SASEGT. This CDR3 comprises 13 residues. The CDR3, as DNA: TGTGCCAGCAGGAAAGAGGGGAATTCACCCCTCCACTTT. Its translation is CASRKEGNSPLHF.

The V gene is TRBV7-2, the J gene TRBJ2-7, with unresolved D. The germline V gene encodes CDR1 SGHTA and CDR2 FQGNSA. The CDR3 length is 15 residues. Trimming pared 3 bases from V and 2 bases from J, leaving 14 bases between. Written as DNA, the CDR3 is TGTGCCAGCAGCTTGCTGGCTGCCTCTACCTACGAGCAGTACTTC. This gives the protein CASSLLAASTYEQYF.

This clone has more than one count but fewer than ten. The germline gene is not matched at one end of the junction; a read error may be the cause. The chain recombines TRBV7-8 with TRBJ1-2; the match to TRBD1 covers 8 bases. The germline V gene encodes CDR1 SGHVS and CDR2 FQNEAQ. The CDR3 covers 15 residues. DNA of the CDR3: TGTGCCAGCATCTTAAACCAGGGGGCAGGCTATGGCTGCACCTTC. It yields the protein CASILNQGAGYGCTF.

This clone has only one observation. The rearrangement joins TRBV20-1 to TRBJ1-1; D unresolved. The germline V and J ends were trimmed by 4 bases and 11 bases, with 14 bases remaining between them. The CDR3 has 11 residues. The V gene's germline CDR1 is DFQATT and CDR2 SNEGSKA (reference sequence). DNA for the CDR3: TGCAGTGCTATTCTAGTCCCCGCGGCTTTCTTT. Its translation: CSAILVPAAFF.